This T cell receptor beta chain was sequenced during a study of CD8 T cells in ankylosing spondylitis (dated 2017 in TCRdb). For the wider study: To find TCR variants linked to disease, the study profiled T cell receptor beta repertoires in ankylosing spondylitis patients and healthy donors. The full study cohort was made up of approximately 24 ankylosing spondylitis patients and 108 healthy donors. Samples of peripheral blood were taken, and for ankylosing spondylitis patients, synovial fluid was collected as well. Study-level results and caveats: Some TCR beta motif variants had previously been reported in synovial fluid and blood of reactive arthritis patients, which suggested common disease-initiation mechanisms. The disease-linked clones were reported as significantly enriched in matched synovial fluid samples from ankylosing spondylitis patients. The disease-linked clones had a CD8+ phenotype and were found at relatively low frequencies in peripheral blood. A TCR beta motif of several highly homologous amino acid variants appeared characteristic of blood from ankylosing spondylitis patients.

The sequencer was an Illumina HiSeq 2500. Quantitative 5'-RACE with molecular barcodes was used to prepare TCR beta libraries. The original methods were these. Disease-linked TCR variants were identified with a new computational method built on a probabilistic model of VDJ rearrangement. TCRdb itself trimmed the public reads at Q25 with fastp, ran MiXCR and retained productive beta chains. Duplicate CDR3 protein sequences are folded into a single record with the most common DNA and genes. These V and J calls are TCRdb output, not the study's own analysis. Counted in this sample were fewer than 250,000 distinct CDR3 sequences; about 18% of them appeared once. The top ten clones comprise under 55% of the sample. This clonotype was observed many times. The antigen it recognizes is unknown. The record has no base qualities; no much larger clone is one base away. The CDR1 and CDR2 encoded by the germline V gene (reference sequence) are LNHNV and YYDKDF. V is reduced by 3 bases and J by 6 bases, leaving a spacing of 18 bases between them. The cysteine opens and the phenylalanine closes a CDR3 of 16 amino acids. Only the CDR3 DNA is retained, 48 bases long and in frame from the first base.

The TCR was taken from a male donor with ankylosing spondylitis. The sample comprised blood, either unsorted or a sorted T cell fraction (not recorded which). Here the chain combines TRBV15 and TRBJ2-1; a weak D assignment points to TRBD1 (6 bases agree). The CDR3 amino acid sequence is: CATSREQGERINEQFF. The bases are TGTGCCACCAGCAGGGAACAGGGTGAGCGAATCAATGAGCAGTTCTTC.